This T cell receptor beta chain stems from a study of regulatory and conventional T cells in RAG deficiency. This CDR3 region has 15 residues. The germline CDR1 and CDR2 sequences are SGHDN and FVKESK. Trimming left V 2 bases short and J 4 bases short, with 11 bases between. Assay used: immunoSEQ multiplex PCR; TCRdb lists only in-frame clones, some missing. Of almost 35,000 clones in the sample, about 78% were seen once. Conventional CD4+ T cells were sorted from blood as CD25-low CD127-high cells. These data are also associated with another study on regulatory T cells. As reported in that work: Amplification used 52 TRBV primers and 13 TRBJ primers.

This rearrangement joins TRBV14 to TRBJ2-2; D gene ambiguous. The origin of this receptor is a human donor in good health. The sequenced sample was CD4+ effector T cells sorted from blood. CDR3 loop: CASSQYIHLTGELFF. CDR3 sequence (DNA): TGTGCCAGCAGCCAATATATCCATCTCACCGGGGAGCTGTTTTTT.